A selection of T cell receptor beta chains follows, all from one sample in a study of CD8 T cells in Susac syndrome. One entry per CDR3 protein results from TCRdb running MiXCR on the immunoSEQ multiplex PCR reads. There are under 200,000 distinct CDR3 sequences in the sample; 95% occur only once, and 0.16% lies in the top ten. The source material was CD8+ T cells from PBMCs. These receptors came from a human donor with Susac syndrome. Both conserved end residues are part of each CDR3. A D gene is named only where the DNA matches it firmly.

>TRBJ2-7|13|TRBV29-1|TRBD1
TGCAGCGTCAGGACAGGGGGAACCTACGAGCAGTACTTC
CSVRTGGTYEQYF
>TRBJ1-3|12|TRBV20-1|.
TGCAGTGCTAGCGATGCAGGAAACACCATATATTTT
CSASDAGNTIYF
>TRBJ2-1|15|TRBV12-3/TRBV12-4|.
TGTGCCAGCAGTTTAGCGCGGGGCCCTTACAATGAGCAGTTCTTC
CASSLARGPYNEQFF
>TRBJ2-5|14|TRBV9|TRBD1
TGTGCCAGCAGCCCAGGACAGGGGGGGGAGACCCAGTACTTC
CASSPGQGGETQYF
>TRBJ2-4|15|TRBV30|.
TGTGCCTGGAGTCAGGGTTTCCAGGCCAAAAACATTCAGTACTTC
CAWSQGFQAKNIQYF
>TRBJ2-7|14|TRBV5-4|.
TGTGCCAGCAGCGTCCGGGACAAATCCTACGAGCAGTACTTC
CASSVRDKSYEQYF
>TRBJ1-2|12|TRBV19|.
TGTGCCAGTAGTCCCCCCTCCTATGGCTACACCTTC
CASSPPSYGYTF
>TRBJ2-7|15|TRBV18|.
TGTGCCAGCTCACCACGGGCTCAACCCGGATACGAGCAGTACTTC
CASSPRAQPGYEQYF
>TRBJ1-6|14|TRBV27|.
TGTGCCAGCAGTCCACAGGGAGGAGGTTCACCCCTCCACTTT
CASSPQGGGSPLHF
>TRBJ2-1|15|TRBV10-3|.
TGTGCCATCAGTAGTACTAGCATAGGTCTAAATGAGCAGTTCTTC
CAISSTSIGLNEQFF
>TRBJ1-5|15|TRBV28|.
TGTGCCAGCAGCCCCACGGAAACAGAAAATCAGCCCCAGCATTTT
CASSPTETENQPQHF
>TRBJ2-7|14|TRBV5-1|.
TGCGCCAGCAGCTTGGCCGGGTCGCCCTACGAGCAGTACTTC
CASSLAGSPYEQYF
>TRBJ2-3|14|TRBV28|.
TGTGCCAGCAGTTTAACTTCCGTGGCAGATACGCAGTATTTT
CASSLTSVADTQYF
>TRBJ2-7|14|TRBV20-1|.
TGCAGTGCATCGCCGGGACTTACTACCTACGAGCAGTACTTC
CSASPGLTTYEQYF